The rows below give T cell receptor beta chains drawn from one sample of a study of cytomegalovirus exposure and HLA in healthy donors. This table comes from immunoSEQ multiplex PCR, and its TCRdb copy is limited to in-frame clones, with some not included. Of about 160,000 clones in the sample, roughly 86% are singletons; the top ten hold 4% to 5%. The source material was PBMCs. These receptors all stem from a man between 18 and 35 years old in good health and CMV-seropositive. The CDR3 runs from the conserved cysteine through the conserved F or W. D genes are given only for firm matches. The size field is filled for only some rows; it gives once, few, many or a size class.

CDR3nt,CDR3aa,v_gene,d_gene,j_gene,abundance
TGTGCCAGCCAGGGACTAGCGGGAGGGAAATCCTACGAGCAGTACTTC,CASQGLAGGKSYEQYF,TRBV28,TRBD2,TRBJ2-7,-
TGTGCCATCAGTGAGTCTGGGACTAGCGCCGGGGAGCTGTTTTTT,CAISESGTSAGELFF,TRBV10-3,TRBD2,TRBJ2-2,-
TGTGCCAGCAGCTTAGAAGGGGGACGGGGCTACACCTTC,CASSLEGGRGYTF,TRBV7-9,-,TRBJ1-2,-
TGTGCCAGCAGTAGCGGCTACAATGAGCAGTTCTTC,CASSSGYNEQFF,TRBV6-6,-,TRBJ2-1,-
TGTGCCAGCAGCTCACCTATTACTAAAGGACAGGGCGGACCCTACGAGCAGTACTTC,CASSSPITKGQGGPYEQYF,TRBV7-8,TRBD1,TRBJ2-7,-
TGTGCCAGCAGCCCAGGGGAAACCTACAATGAGCAGTTCTTC,CASSPGETYNEQFF,TRBV9,-,TRBJ2-1,-
TGTGCCTACAGGGACTACGAGCAGTACTTC,CAYRDYEQYF,TRBV30,-,TRBJ2-7,-
TGTGCCAGCAGCTTGTCCCCGACAGGCTACGAGCAGTACTTC,CASSLSPTGYEQYF,TRBV7-8,-,TRBJ2-7,-
TGTGCCAGCAGCCCTTACGGACAGTCCCCAACTAATGAAAAACTGTTTTTT,CASSPYGQSPTNEKLFF,TRBV5-6,-,TRBJ1-4,-
TGTGCCAGCAGCATTGGGCCAAGAAGTCGGACTGAAGCTTTCTTT,CASSIGPRSRTEAFF,TRBV28,-,TRBJ1-1,-
TGTGCCAGCAGCGTCCTAGCGGGAGTGGGCAATGAGCAGTTCTTC,CASSVLAGVGNEQFF,TRBV9,TRBD2,TRBJ2-1,-
TGTGCCAGCACGCTGGACAGGGGTAACTATGGCTACACCTTC,CASTLDRGNYGYTF,TRBV2,TRBD1,TRBJ1-2,-
TGTGCCAGCTCAAAGGACAGGAACACTGAAGCTTTCTTT,CASSKDRNTEAFF,TRBV18,-,TRBJ1-1,few
TGTGCCAGCAGTCCTGCAGGGGACCTGTACACTGAAGCTTTCTTT,CASSPAGDLYTEAFF,TRBV27,-,TRBJ1-1,-
TGTGCCAGCAGTGACACGGCTGGGACTAGCGGGAGCTCCTACAATGAGCAGTTCTTC,CASSDTAGTSGSSYNEQFF,TRBV6-4,TRBD2,TRBJ2-1,-
TGTGCTAGCAGCCGGGGACAGCTTGTCTCAGGAGAGACCCAGTACTTC,CASSRGQLVSGETQYF,TRBV7-7,TRBD1,TRBJ2-5,-
TGTGCCAGCAGTCCAGGGGGGAACAATGAGCAGTTCTTC,CASSPGGNNEQFF,TRBV28,-,TRBJ2-1,-
TGTGCCAGCTCCGAAGGGGGAAGTGGCAATCAGCCCCAGCATTTT,CASSEGGSGNQPQHF,TRBV7-9,-,TRBJ1-5,-
TGCGCCAGCAGCCCCCGAGGACAGGGGAATTGGTACAATGAGCAGTTCTTC,CASSPRGQGNWYNEQFF,TRBV4-1,TRBD1,TRBJ2-1,-
TGTGCCAGCAGCTTCCGGACAGAAGAGACCCAGTACTTC,CASSFRTEETQYF,TRBV5-5,-,TRBJ2-5,-
TGTGCCAGCAGCGTAGCCGGTTATGGCTACACCTTC,CASSVAGYGYTF,TRBV9,-,TRBJ1-2,once
TGTGCCAGCAGCTTAGGGGCTAGCAGGGAGACCCAGTACTTC,CASSLGASRETQYF,TRBV7-9,-,TRBJ2-5,-
TGTGCCAGCAGTCCGTCTAGCGGAAGCTCCTACAATGAGCAGTTCTTC,CASSPSSGSSYNEQFF,TRBV28,TRBD2,TRBJ2-1,-
TGTGCCAGCAGCTTGTTTGGGGGACTCGCTGAAGCTTTCTTT,CASSLFGGLAEAFF,TRBV5-4,-,TRBJ1-1,-
TGTGCCAGCACCCGTAATGGGGCAGAGACCCAGTACTTC,CASTRNGAETQYF,TRBV2,-,TRBJ2-5,-
TGTGCCAGCAGCCCCAAAGACAGGACCTACGAGCAGTACTTC,CASSPKDRTYEQYF,TRBV11-1,-,TRBJ2-7,-
TGTGCCAGCTCAATTTCAGCCGGAGACGAGCAGTTCTTC,CASSISAGDEQFF,TRBV18,-,TRBJ2-1,-
TGTGCCAGTAGTATATCTTCCGGGGTAAGCTATGGCTACACCTTC,CASSISSGVSYGYTF,TRBV19,-,TRBJ1-2,-
TGTGCCAGCAGCAAAGAAACTAGCGCATATAGCACAGATACGCAGTATTTT,CASSKETSAYSTDTQYF,TRBV7-8,TRBD2,TRBJ2-3,-
TGTGCCAGCAGTTTACGGACAGGGCCTCTCTACGAGCAGTACTTC,CASSLRTGPLYEQYF,TRBV6-1,TRBD1,TRBJ2-7,-
TGCGCCAGCAAACCTCAGGCAGAGCTTAACTATGGCTACACCTTC,CASKPQAELNYGYTF,TRBV5-1,-,TRBJ1-2,once
TGTGCCAGCGGTTCAGAGGAGTTCGGGAGCTCCTACAATGAGCAGTTCTTC,CASGSEEFGSSYNEQFF,TRBV2,-,TRBJ2-1,-
TGTGCCAGCAGCTTATATGTAACAGGGGGTGGTGGCTACACCTTC,CASSLYVTGGGGYTF,TRBV7-6,TRBD1,TRBJ1-2,-
TGTGCCAGCAGCATCACCGACAGGGTCCAAGAGACCCAGTACTTC,CASSITDRVQETQYF,TRBV11-1,TRBD1,TRBJ2-5,once
TGTGCCAGCGGGGGACAGGGGGACAACACCGGGGAGCTGTTTTTT,CASGGQGDNTGELFF,TRBV11-3,TRBD1,TRBJ2-2,-
TGTGCCAGTAGTATGATGGGACAGAGCAATCAGCCCCAGCATTTT,CASSMMGQSNQPQHF,TRBV19,TRBD1,TRBJ1-5,-
TGTGCCAGCAGCGTAGGGGTAACCGGGACTAGCGGGAGGAACGAGCAGTACTTC,CASSVGVTGTSGRNEQYF,TRBV9,TRBD2,TRBJ2-7,-
TGTGCCAGCAGTGCCACTGGGGCGCTCCCTACGTACTATGGCTACACCTTC,CASSATGALPTYYGYTF,TRBV6-1,-,TRBJ1-2,-
TGTGCCAGCAGTCGACAGGGACAGAGCACTGAAGCTTTCTTT,CASSRQGQSTEAFF,TRBV6-5,TRBD1,TRBJ1-1,-
TGCGCCAGCAGCTTGGGACAGAGAAACACTGAAGCTTTCTTT,CASSLGQRNTEAFF,TRBV5-1,-,TRBJ1-1,-
TGTGCCAGCACCGTTGACTACCTATCCTACGAGCAGTACTTC,CASTVDYLSYEQYF,TRBV28,-,TRBJ2-7,-
TGTGCCAGTAGTATAGAACAGGGGTATCAGCCCCAGCATTTT,CASSIEQGYQPQHF,TRBV19,TRBD1,TRBJ1-5,-
TGTGCTAGTGGCGCCTACGGTAGCGGGAGTCAGGAGACCCAGTACTTC,CASGAYGSGSQETQYF,TRBV12-5,TRBD2,TRBJ2-5,-
TGTGCCAGCAGTGAAGTCTGGAGTAGCACAGATACGCAGTATTTT,CASSEVWSSTDTQYF,TRBV6-1,-,TRBJ2-3,-
TGTGCCAGCAGTGGGACAGGCCTTTTGGGCAATCAGCCCCAGCATTTT,CASSGTGLLGNQPQHF,TRBV6-1,TRBD1,TRBJ1-5,-
TGTGCCATCAGTGGCCTAGCGGGAGACGGCGATACGCAGTATTTT,CAISGLAGDGDTQYF,TRBV10-3,TRBD2,TRBJ2-3,-